Reported below is one T cell receptor (beta chain). Its antigen has not been determined. Base qualities are not at hand, and no much larger clone is one base apart. These data belong to a study of a mutant IDH1 vaccine in newly diagnosed glioma (dated by TCRdb to the early 2020s). Looking at the study overall: Eight vaccinations were administered to patients in weeks 1, 3, 5, 7, 11, 15, 19 and 23, corresponding to visits V03 through V10. Longitudinal TCRB deep sequencing was performed for some 25 treated patients wherever samples were available for exploratory analyses. The roughly 34 treated patients were approximately 62% male and around 38% female, with a mean age of approximately 40 years. Peripheral blood was collected at six visits: V03 (baseline), V05, V07, V10, V12 and V13. Prior to enrollment, patients had been given standard therapy consisting of radiotherapy alone, temozolomide alone, or radiochemotherapy with temozolomide, with the combination given to most patients. Vaccination started 4-6 weeks after radiotherapy alone, or was given together with temozolomide cycles in the groups whose treatment included chemotherapy.

The sample's time point label, in plain terms: week 5, during vaccination. Each vaccine dose was 300 ug of a 20-mer mutant IDH1 peptide in Montanide, given subcutaneously with topical imiquimod. Newly diagnosed WHO grade 3 or 4 IDH1-mutant astrocytomas showing loss of nuclear ATRX were present in the donors. The samples were drawn from NOA16, a multicentre, single-arm, open-label phase I trial in Germany that tested a mutant IDH1 peptide vaccine in humans for the first time. Genomic DNA for TCRB sequencing was extracted from EDTA blood using the DNeasy Blood and Tissue Kit. Library preparation used the immunoSEQ multiplex PCR assay. The hsTCRB Kit was used according to the manufacturer's protocol to amplify rearranged TCR beta chain sequences. Sequencing of TCRB libraries was carried out on an Illumina MiSeq. As for the authors' bioinformatics: Demultiplexing, trimming and gene mapping were performed with the kit vendor's proprietary platform. TCRdb mirrors the immuneACCESS table, restricted to in-frame sequences. Some clones are absent from its copies; in checked studies, under half trace to an unresolved V gene, and the reason for the others is unknown. V and J calls and clone size are given by that table; D and trimming were obtained from the DNA. The sample contains roughly 30,000 clones, about 90% of them found a single time. Jointly, the top ten make up 20% to 25% of the sample.

CDR1 and CDR2, per the germline V gene, are SGHDT and YYEEEE. Between the V and J ends, shortened by 0 bases and 3 bases respectively, the junction contains 7 bases. Including the terminal cysteine and phenylalanine, the CDR3 comprises 14 residues. CDR3 DNA only is kept here, 42 bases in frame from base 1. The full study reports these points: Pseudoprogression seemed to be unrelated to changes in the top peripheral T cell clonotypes found by TCRB sequencing. PBMC samples for TCRB deep sequencing were selected based on availability. Immune responses induced by the vaccine were seen in approximately 93% of patients across multiple MHC alleles. The authors stated that sample limitations prevented analyses of patient blood samples from being reproduced.

The source of this sequence is a man aged 18 to 30 with glioma. The sequence is built from TRBV5-6 and TRBJ1-5, with the identity of the D gene unclear. Here the sequenced sample was PBMCs, taken from a glioma patient whose treatment included an IDH1 peptide vaccine. CDR3 region: CASSLGQLNQPQHF. The nucleotide sequence reads as follows: TGTGCCAGCAGCTTGGGGCAGCTCAATCAGCCCCAGCATTTT.